The entry below describes one T cell receptor (beta chain). This specimen comes from a study of blood T cell repertoires in COVID-19. Study details: T cells, B-cell-depleted T cells, or PBMCs provided the cDNA or gDNA that served as material.

As handled by the study authors: Counts of nucleated cells, estimated from reference gene primer amplification, were obtained. Sequenced by immunoSEQ multiplex PCR; TCRdb stores in-frame clones only, minus some. The D gene and trimming were derived from the DNA, and the V and J assignments and clone size from that table. The table lists 200,000 to 250,000 clones, 86% of them singletons. The CDR3 is 15 amino acids. The V gene lost 7 bases and the J gene lost 4 bases, with 17 bases spanning the gap. Germline CDR1 and CDR2: LNHDA and SQIVND (reference sequence). Cohorts were determined from participant-reported clinical history.

Sample: PBMCs or T cells enriched from blood (not recorded which). The receptor's source is a woman aged 40 to 50 with acute COVID-19. The rearrangement links TRBV19 to TRBJ1-5; possible D gene TRBD1, 5 bases. The CDR3 nucleotides are TGTGCCAGTACTCTGAGCGGGGGAGTGAATCAGCCCCAGCATTTT. Translation: CASTLSGGVNQPQHF. Full variable domain (outside the CDR3, taken from reference TRBV19 and TRBJ1-5): DGGITQSPKYLFRKEGQNVTLSCEQNLNHDAMYWYRQDPGQGLRLIYYSQIVNDFQKGDIAEGYSVSREKKESFPLTVTSAQKNPTAFYLCASTLSGGVNQPQHFGDGTRLSIL.